Below, 15 T cell receptor beta chains from the same sample are listed, as sequenced in a study of regulatory T cells in long-lasting Graves disease. Time point specified: newly diagnosed GD, antithyroid drugs for less than 3 months. PBMCs provided the RNA from which the TCR library was made. Arm-PCR of CDR3 regions and iRepertoire HTBI primers were used to build TCR beta libraries. TCRdb itself ran the multiplex PCR reads through MiXCR, one entry per CDR3 protein. The sample includes 350,000 to 400,000 distinct CDR3 sequences, around 15% of them seen just once. In addition, the sample was reused for a study of T cells in Graves' hyperthyroidism and ophthalmopathy.

The starting material was peripheral blood mononuclear cells (PBMCs), obtained at new diagnosis, from a patient treated with antithyroid drugs. These receptors all stem from a woman between 18 and 29 years old with Graves disease.

Remarks on this clonotype: This may be a read error, as it is one base from a much larger clone. The chain is built from TRBV7-9 and TRBJ2-1; tentatively, D is TRBD1 or TRBD2 (5 bases each). CDR3 length equals 14 residues. Germline V gene lookup returns CDR1 SEHNR and CDR2 FQNEAQ (reference sequence). Here the CDR3 reads CVSSLNLRGDEQFF. Written as DNA, the CDR3 is TGTGTCAGCAGCTTAAACCTCCGAGGGGATGAGCAGTTCTTC. Full variable domain (missing parts from reference TRBV7-9 and TRBJ2-1): DTGVSQNPRHKITKRGQNVTFRCDPISEHNRLYWYRQTLGQGPEFLTYFQNEAQLEKSRLLSDRFSAERPKGSFSTLEIQRTEQGDSAMYLCVSSLNLRGDEQFFGPGTRLTVL.

This clonotype was found a few times. This chain connects TRBV12-3 or TRBV12-4 to TRBJ1-3; no definite D call. CDR3 length: 15 residues. Trimming removed 3 bases at V and 0 bases at J, with 9 bases between. This CDR3 is CASSLDQVSGNTIYF. CDR3 in DNA: TGTGCCAGCAGTTTGGACCAGGTCTCTGGAAACACCATATATTTT.

The chain has TRBV15 and TRBJ2-1, with D tentatively TRBD1 (7 bases). Germline-derived CDR1 and CDR2 are LNHNV and YYDKDF (reference sequence). This CDR3 spans 16 amino acids. Trimming cost V 2 bases and J 4 bases, with 15 bases left between them. The CDR3 region is CATSRYAGQIYNEQFF. The CDR3 DNA is TGTGCCACCAGCAGATATGCGGGACAGATATACAATGAGCAGTTCTTC. Variable domain in full (rest from reference TRBV15 and TRBJ2-1): DAMVIQNPRYQVTQFGKPVTLSCSQTLNHNVMYWYQQKSSQAPKLLFHYYDKDFNNEADTPDNFQSRRPNTSFCFLDIRSPGLGDTAMYLCATSRYAGQIYNEQFFGPGTRLTVL.

As for this clonotype: A much more abundant neighbour one base away suggests this may be a read error. The rearrangement uses TRBV5-1 and TRBJ2-5, with D hard to call. This CDR3 has 14 amino acids. Germline assignment: CDR1 SGHRS and CDR2 YFSETQ. CDR3 loop: CASSLGRMLETQYF. The CDR3 DNA sequence: TGTGCCAGCAGCTTAGGCCGGATGCTCGAGACCCAGTACTTC. The full variable domain, rest sourced from reference TRBV5-1 and TRBJ2-5, is KAGVTQTPRYLIKTRGQQVTLSCSPISGHRSVSWYQQTPGQGLQFLFEYFSETQRNKGNFPGRFSGRQFSNSRSEMNVSTLELGDSALYLCASSLGRMLETQYFGPGTRLLVL.

This clonotype was detected many times. The gene calls are TRBV12-3 or TRBV12-4 and TRBJ2-5; no reliable D call. V gave up 0 bases and J gave up 6 bases, with 5 bases separating them. This CDR3 comprises 12 residues. This chain's CDR3 is CASSLAGKTQYF. As DNA, the CDR3 is TGTGCCAGCAGTTTAGCGGGGAAGACCCAGTACTTC.

This clonotype was recorded many times. The chain recombines TRBV2 with TRBJ1-1; no definite D call. This CDR3 spans 13 amino acids. The V gene's germline CDR1 is SNHLY and CDR2 FYNNEI. Trimming took 4 bases from V and 1 from J, leaving 7 bases between them. The CDR3 DNA reads TGTGCCAGCAGTGCCTCCAGGAACACTGAAGCTTTCTTT. Residues: CASSASRNTEAFF.

This clonotype was detected ten times or more. This chain joins TRBV14 and TRBJ2-1; the match to TRBD1 covers 8 bases. This CDR3 is 15 amino acids long. Germline CDR1 reads SGHDN; CDR2 reads FVKESK. V trimming: 6 bases; J trimming: 4 bases; junction bases outside the gene matches: 8. The CDR3 reads CASSTGTGLYNEQFF. CDR3 in DNA: TGTGCCAGCAGTACCGGGACAGGTCTATACAATGAGCAGTTCTTC.

This clonotype has more than one count but fewer than ten. The chain carries TRBV5-1 and TRBJ2-5, with 10 bases matching TRBD2. Germline lookup yields CDR1 SGHRS and CDR2 YFSETQ. Germline trimming cut 4 bases from V and 5 bases from J; bases unmatched to any gene: 11. This CDR3 has 16 amino acids. As DNA, the CDR3 is TGCGCCAGCAGCCGAGGACTAGCGGCATCCCCGGAGACCCAGTACTTC. Amino acids: CASSRGLAASPETQYF.

This clonotype was seen more than once but under ten times. This rearrangement joins TRBV2 to TRBJ1-6; maybe TRBD1 (5 bases). CDR1 is SNHLY, CDR2 FYNNEI, per germline. CDR3 length: 15 residues. V shed 6 bases and J shed 6 bases, with 15 bases lying between them. CDR3 sequence (DNA): TGTGCCAGCAGCCCGGCGGTAGGGGCTAATTCACCCCTCCACTTT. Translated, it gives CASSPAVGANSPLHF.

In nucleotides, the CDR3 is TGCAGTGCCCCTCCGGGGGGGACTCAAGGAGAGACCCAGTACTTC. Encoded protein: CSAPPGGTQGETQYF. This sequence joins TRBV20-1 and TRBJ2-5; 8 bases are a match to TRBD2. This CDR3 comprises 15 residues. The trim removed 6 bases at V and 4 bases at J, leaving 13 bases unmatched. In germline, CDR1 is DFQATT, CDR2 SNEGSKA (reference sequence).

This clonotype was seen many times. This sequence joins TRBV20-1 and TRBJ2-3; D remains unclear. CDR3 length: 15 residues. Germline assignment: CDR1 DFQATT and CDR2 SNEGSKA (reference sequence). V dropped 2 bases and J dropped 1 base, with 13 bases sitting between them. The CDR3 region has the DNA TGCAGTGCTAGACCCCAACAGCGTGGCACAGATACGCAGTATTTT. This gives the protein CSARPQQRGTDTQYF.

Only a few counts were recorded for this clonotype. The V and J genes are TRBV28 and TRBJ2-6; D remains ambiguous. This CDR3 region has 18 residues. Trimming took 5 bases from V and 1 from J, leaving 18 bases between them. Germline CDR1 is MDHEN and CDR2 is SYDVKM. CDR3 loop: CASSPTGSSSSGANVLTF. CDR3 in DNA: TGTGCCAGCAGTCCCACCGGGTCCTCTTCTTCTGGGGCCAACGTCCTGACTTTC.

This clonotype has only a few counts. The chain combines TRBV5-4 with TRBJ2-1; D gene unclear. There are 12 residues in the CDR3. CDR1 and CDR2 from the germline V gene are SGHNT and YYREEE (reference sequence). Trimming cost V 2 bases and J 6 bases, with 6 bases left between them. The CDR3 bases are TGTGCCAGCAGCTTTGGTCTCAATGAGCAGTTCTTC. Protein: CASSFGLNEQFF. Filled out from reference TRBV5-4 and TRBJ2-1, the complete variable domain reads ETGVTQSPTHLIKTRGQQVTLRCSSQSGHNTVSWYQQALGQGPQFIFQYYREEENGRGNFPPRFSGLQFPNYSSELNVNALELDDSALYLCASSFGLNEQFFGPGTRLTVL.

Many counts were recorded for this clonotype. The CDR3 protein is CASSLEGGPEQYF. CDR3 bases: TGTGCCAGCAGTTTAGAGGGGGGCCCCGAGCAGTACTTC. The V call is TRBV28, the J call TRBJ2-7; either TRBD1 or TRBD2 may supply D (6 bases each). The CDR3 length is 13 residues. The V and J ends lost 2 bases and 6 bases respectively, with 11 bases between them. CDR1 and CDR2 (germline): MDHEN, SYDVKM.

Many counts were recorded for this clonotype. This chain joins TRBV7-2 and TRBJ2-7; 7 positions agree with TRBD2. The CDR3 runs to 15 residues. The trim removed 1 base at V and 1 base at J, leaving 4 bases unmatched. The germline V gene encodes CDR1 SGHTA and CDR2 FQGNSA. In DNA form, the CDR3 reads TGTGCCAGCAGCTTAGGTGGCGGGGGTTCCTACGAGCAGTACTTC. Encoded protein: CASSLGGGGSYEQYF.